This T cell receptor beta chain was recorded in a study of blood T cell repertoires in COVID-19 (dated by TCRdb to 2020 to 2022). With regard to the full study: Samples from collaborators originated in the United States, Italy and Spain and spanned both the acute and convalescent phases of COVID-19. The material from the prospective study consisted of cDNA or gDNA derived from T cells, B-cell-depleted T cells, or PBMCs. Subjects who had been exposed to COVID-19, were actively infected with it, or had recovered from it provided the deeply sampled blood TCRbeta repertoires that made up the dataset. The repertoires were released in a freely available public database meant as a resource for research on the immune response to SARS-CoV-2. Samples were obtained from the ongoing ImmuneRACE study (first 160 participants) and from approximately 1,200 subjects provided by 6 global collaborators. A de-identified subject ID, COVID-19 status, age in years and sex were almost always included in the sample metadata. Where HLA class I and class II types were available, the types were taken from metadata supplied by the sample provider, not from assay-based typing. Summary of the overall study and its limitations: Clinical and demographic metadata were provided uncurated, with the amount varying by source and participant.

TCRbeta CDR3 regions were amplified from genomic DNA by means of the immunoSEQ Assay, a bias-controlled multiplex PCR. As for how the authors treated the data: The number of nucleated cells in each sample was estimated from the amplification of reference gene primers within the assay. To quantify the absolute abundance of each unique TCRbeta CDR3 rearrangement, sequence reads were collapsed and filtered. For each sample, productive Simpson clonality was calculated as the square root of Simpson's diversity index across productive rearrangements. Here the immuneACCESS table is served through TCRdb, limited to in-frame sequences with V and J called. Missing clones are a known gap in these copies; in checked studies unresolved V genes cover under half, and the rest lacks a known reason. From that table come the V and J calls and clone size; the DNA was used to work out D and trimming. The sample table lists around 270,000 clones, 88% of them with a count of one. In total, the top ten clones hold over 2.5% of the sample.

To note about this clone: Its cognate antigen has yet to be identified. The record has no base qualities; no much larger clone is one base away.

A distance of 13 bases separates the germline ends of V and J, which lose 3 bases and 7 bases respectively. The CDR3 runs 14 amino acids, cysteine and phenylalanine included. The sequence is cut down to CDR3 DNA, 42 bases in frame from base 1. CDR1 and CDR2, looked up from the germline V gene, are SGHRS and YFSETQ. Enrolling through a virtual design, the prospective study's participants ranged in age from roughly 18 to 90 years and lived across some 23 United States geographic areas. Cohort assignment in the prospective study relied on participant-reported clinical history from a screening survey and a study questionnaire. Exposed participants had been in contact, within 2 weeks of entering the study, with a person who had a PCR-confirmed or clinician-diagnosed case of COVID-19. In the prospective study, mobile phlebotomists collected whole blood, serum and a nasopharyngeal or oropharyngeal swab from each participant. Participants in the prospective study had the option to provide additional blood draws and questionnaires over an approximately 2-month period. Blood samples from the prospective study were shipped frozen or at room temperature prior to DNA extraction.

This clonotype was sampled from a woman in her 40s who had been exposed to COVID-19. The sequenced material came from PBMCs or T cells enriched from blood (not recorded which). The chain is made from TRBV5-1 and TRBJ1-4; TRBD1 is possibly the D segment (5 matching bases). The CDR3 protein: CASSWSGLGEKLFF. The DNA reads TGCGCCAGCAGCTGGTCAGGGTTGGGTGAAAAACTGTTTTTT.